This record concerns one TCR beta chain sequence. Its antigen is not known. Study-wide results and limits: Tumor Tregs overlapped most with tumor, then blood, naive CD4+ cells.

Semi-nested PCR with Nested Universal Primer A followed constant-region reverse priming of full-length variable regions. A single record per CDR3 protein comes from TCRdb applying MiXCR to the 5' RACE reads. The repertoire consists of roughly 23,000 distinct CDR3 sequences, with less than 40% occurring once and the leading ten covering approximately 2.2%. This CDR3 is built from 12 residues. Germline assignment: CDR1 SGDLS and CDR2 YYNGEE. The V gene lost 3 bases and the J gene lost 5 bases, with 5 bases spanning the gap. The TCR was taken from a female donor with breast cancer. The chain has TRBV9 and TRBJ2-2; D remains unclear. Material for sequencing was tumor-infiltrating naive CD4+ T cells sorted from the breast tumor. Noted subset: naive CD4+ T cells, CD4+CD45RA+CD25-. The CDR3 nucleotides read TGTGCCAGCAGCGGGGGTACCGGGGAGCTGTTTTTT. It codes for CASSGGTGELFF.